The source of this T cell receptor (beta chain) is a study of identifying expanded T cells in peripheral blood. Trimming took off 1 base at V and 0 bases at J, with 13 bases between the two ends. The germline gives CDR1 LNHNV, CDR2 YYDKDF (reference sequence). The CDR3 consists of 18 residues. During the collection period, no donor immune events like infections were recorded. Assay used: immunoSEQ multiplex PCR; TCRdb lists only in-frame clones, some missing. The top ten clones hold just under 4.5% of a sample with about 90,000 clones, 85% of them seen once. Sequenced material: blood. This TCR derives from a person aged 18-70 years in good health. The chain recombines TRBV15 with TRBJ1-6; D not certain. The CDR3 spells CATSRVYGRSSYNSPLHF. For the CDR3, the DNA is TGTGCCACCAGCAGAGTCTATGGCCGGAGCTCCTATAATTCACCCCTCCACTTT.